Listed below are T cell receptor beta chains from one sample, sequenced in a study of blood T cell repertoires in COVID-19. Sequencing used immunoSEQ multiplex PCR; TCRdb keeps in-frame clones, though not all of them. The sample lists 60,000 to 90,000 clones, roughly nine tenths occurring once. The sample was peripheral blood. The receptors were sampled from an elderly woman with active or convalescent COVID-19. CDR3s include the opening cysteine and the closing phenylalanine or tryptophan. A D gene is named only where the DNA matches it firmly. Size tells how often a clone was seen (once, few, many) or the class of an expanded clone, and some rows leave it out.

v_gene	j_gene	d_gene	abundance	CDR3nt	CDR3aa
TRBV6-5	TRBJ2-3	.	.	TGTGCCAGCAGTTACTCGATCGAGAGTACAGATACGCAGTATTTT	CASSYSIESTDTQYF
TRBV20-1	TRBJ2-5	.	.	TGCAGTGCTAGTCCGGGTCCTCAAGAGACCCAGTACTTC	CSASPGPQETQYF
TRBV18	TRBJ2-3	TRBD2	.	TGTGCCAGCTCACCACGGATTCTGGGACTAGCGCTCACAGATACGCAGTATTTT	CASSPRILGLALTDTQYF
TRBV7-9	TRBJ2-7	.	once	TGTGCCAGCAGCTTATTGGAGGGGCCCTACGAGCAGTACTTC	CASSLLEGPYEQYF
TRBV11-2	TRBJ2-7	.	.	TGTGCCAGCAGCTTAGGGGGCGGGACCTCCTACGAGCAGTACTTC	CASSLGGGTSYEQYF
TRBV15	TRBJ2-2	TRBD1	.	TGTGCCACCAGCCAGACAGGGGGCACCGGGGAGCTGTTTTTT	CATSQTGGTGELFF
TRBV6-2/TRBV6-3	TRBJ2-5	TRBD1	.	TGTGCCAGCAACCCGGGACAGGGGTACCAAGAGACCCAGTACTTC	CASNPGQGYQETQYF
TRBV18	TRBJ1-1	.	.	TGTGCCAGCTCAACCTTGACAGATATGAACACTGAAGCTTTCTTT	CASSTLTDMNTEAFF
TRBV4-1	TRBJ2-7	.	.	TGCGCCAGCAGCCAAGGAATAGCAGGACAGACTCTTTTGGAGCAGTACTTC	CASSQGIAGQTLLEQYF
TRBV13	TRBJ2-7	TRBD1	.	TGTGCCAGCAGCTTGGGACAGGGTTCCCCCTCCTACGAGCAGTACTTC	CASSLGQGSPSYEQYF
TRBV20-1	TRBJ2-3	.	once	TGCAGTGCTAGTCCCCGGGGCACAGATACGCAGTATTTT	CSASPRGTDTQYF
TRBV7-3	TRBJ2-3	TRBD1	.	TGTGCCAGCAGCTTAACGGGACAGGGGGCTAGCACAGATACGCAGTATTTT	CASSLTGQGASTDTQYF
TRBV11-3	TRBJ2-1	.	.	TGTGCCAGCAGCTTGGCGGGAAGTGCGGCTGAGCAGTTCTTC	CASSLAGSAAEQFF
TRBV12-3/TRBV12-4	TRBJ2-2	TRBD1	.	TGTGCCAGCAGTCGACAGGGAACCGGGGAGCTGTTTTTT	CASSRQGTGELFF
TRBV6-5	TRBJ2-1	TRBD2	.	TGTGCCAGCAGTCCCAGCGGGGGGGCCAACAATGAGCAGTTCTTC	CASSPSGGANNEQFF
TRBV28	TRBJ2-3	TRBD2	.	TGTGCCAGCAGCGACCTACTAGCGGGAGGACCCTTTTCTAGCACAGATACGCAGTATTTT	CASSDLLAGGPFSSTDTQYF
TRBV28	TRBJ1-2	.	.	TGTGCCAGCAGTTCCATGACAGGCATCTATGGCTACACCTTC	CASSSMTGIYGYTF
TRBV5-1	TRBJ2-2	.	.	TGCGCCAGCACCCTGGGGGGGCCTGACACCGGGGAGCTGTTTTTT	CASTLGGPDTGELFF
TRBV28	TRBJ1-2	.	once	TGTGCCAGCAGTTTATACCCCGGGGTCTATGGCTACACCTTC	CASSLYPGVYGYTF
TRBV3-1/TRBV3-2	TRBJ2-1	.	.	TGTGCCAGCAGCACGGTAGTTGAGCAGTTCTTC	CASSTVVEQFF
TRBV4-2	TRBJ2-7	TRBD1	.	TGTGCCAGCAGCCGCGGGACAGGGCTAACCTACGAGCAGTACTTC	CASSRGTGLTYEQYF
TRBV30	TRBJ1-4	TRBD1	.	TGTGCCGGGGGGCAGGGGGTGGGTGAAAAACTGTTTTTT	CAGGQGVGEKLFF
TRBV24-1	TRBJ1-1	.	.	TGTGCCACCAGTGATTTGTTCGGGACTCAAGCTTTCTTT	CATSDLFGTQAFF
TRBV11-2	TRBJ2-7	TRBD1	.	TGTGCCAGCAGCTTAGAGGGACAGCCCTACGAGCAGTACTTC	CASSLEGQPYEQYF
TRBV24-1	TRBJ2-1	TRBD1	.	TGTGCCACCAGTGCCCGGGAGACAGGGGTTCAGTTCTTC	CATSARETGVQFF
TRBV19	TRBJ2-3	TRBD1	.	TGTGCCAGTAAAAGACAGGGGGCAGATACGCAGTATTTT	CASKRQGADTQYF
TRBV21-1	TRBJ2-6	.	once	TGTGCCAGCAGCAAAGCGACCCGGGACACAGGCTCTGGGGCCAACGTCCTGACTTTC	CASSKATRDTGSGANVLTF
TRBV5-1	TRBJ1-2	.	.	TGCGCCAGCAGCTTGGGCTTCGGGGGGTTCTATGGCTACACCTTC	CASSLGFGGFYGYTF
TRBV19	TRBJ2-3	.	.	TGTGCCAGCGCCCGGAGGGGAACAGATACGCAGTATTTT	CASARRGTDTQYF
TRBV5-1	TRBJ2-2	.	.	TGCGCCAGCAGCGGCCGGGACACCGGGGAGCTGTTTTTT	CASSGRDTGELFF
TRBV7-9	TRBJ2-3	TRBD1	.	TGTGCCAGCAGCTCCGGGACAGGGAGTACGCAGTATTTT	CASSSGTGSTQYF
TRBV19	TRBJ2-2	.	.	TGTGCCAGTAGTATTTCCAGGAACCCCGCGAACACCGGGGAGCTGTTTTTT	CASSISRNPANTGELFF
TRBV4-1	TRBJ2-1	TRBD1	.	TGCGCCAGCAGCCAAGGCCCCGGGACAGGGATTCGCAATGAGCAGTTCTTC	CASSQGPGTGIRNEQFF
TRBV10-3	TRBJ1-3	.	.	TGTGCCATCAGTGAGTCCTTAGAGAATGGAAACACCATATATTTT	CAISESLENGNTIYF
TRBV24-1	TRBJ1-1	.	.	TGTGCCACCAGTGATGGGGGGAGGAACACTGAAGCTTTCTTT	CATSDGGRNTEAFF
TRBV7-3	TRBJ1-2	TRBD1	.	TGTGCCAGCAGCCCAGATCACAGGGGTAACTATGGCTACACCTTC	CASSPDHRGNYGYTF
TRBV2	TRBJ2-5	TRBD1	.	TGTGCCAGCAGTGAAGCCTCACAGGGGGCAGGGGAGACCCAGTACTTC	CASSEASQGAGETQYF
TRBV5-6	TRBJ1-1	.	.	TGTGCCAGCAGCTTGAAGATCTTTTCGGGAACAAGTACTGAAGCTTTCTTT	CASSLKIFSGTSTEAFF
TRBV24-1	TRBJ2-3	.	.	TGTGCCACCAGTGACACACAAATAAGCACAGATACGCAGTATTTT	CATSDTQISTDTQYF
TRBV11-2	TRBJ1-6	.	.	TGTGCCAGCAGCTTAATCAGGGGCAATTCACCCCTCCACTTT	CASSLIRGNSPLHF
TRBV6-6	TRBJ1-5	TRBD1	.	TGTGCCAGCAGGGACAGGCAGGAACAGCCCCAGCATTTT	CASRDRQEQPQHF
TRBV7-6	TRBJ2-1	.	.	TGTGCCAGCAGCTTAGAGGGGGATTTGGTTCGCAGGGGCTATGAGCAGTTCTTC	CASSLEGDLVRRGYEQFF
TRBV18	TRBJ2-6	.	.	TGTGCCAGCTCACGAACAGGGTTGAGAGGGGCCAACGTCCTGACTTTC	CASSRTGLRGANVLTF
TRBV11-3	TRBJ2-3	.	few	TGTGCCAGCAGCTTCAGGGGAACTATTTCAGATACGCAGTATTTT	CASSFRGTISDTQYF
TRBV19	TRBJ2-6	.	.	TGTGCCAGTAGTGGACACTCTGGGGCCAACGTCCTGACTTTC	CASSGHSGANVLTF
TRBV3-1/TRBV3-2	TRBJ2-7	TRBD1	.	TGTGCCAGCAGCCAAAGGGACAGCGCACCGTACTTC	CASSQRDSAPYF